These 5 T cell receptor beta chains were all obtained from the same sample, sequenced in a study of regulatory T cells in long-lasting Graves disease. iRepertoire HTBI primers and Arm-PCR of CDR3 regions built TCR beta libraries. TCRdb re-called the multiplex PCR reads through MiXCR, storing one row per CDR3 protein. Of fewer than 400,000 distinct CDR3 sequences listed, around 20% are singletons. Stated time point: persistent/refractory GD, antithyroid drugs over 5 years with positive TRAb. The TCR library was made from RNA that had been extracted from PBMCs in TRIzol. The source was peripheral blood mononuclear cells (PBMCs), collected when the disease was refractory, from a patient treated with antithyroid drugs. These receptors all stem from a female donor with Graves disease.

Only one count was recorded for this clonotype. The rearrangement uses TRBV12-3 or TRBV12-4 and TRBJ2-1; TRBD2 matches at 7 bases. This CDR3 region has 17 residues. V lost 3 bases and J lost 0; bases outside the gene matches: 8. CDR3 DNA: TGTGCCAGCAGTTTGGTTTCGGGGGGAAGCTCCTACAATGAGCAGTTCTTC. It encodes CASSLVSGGSSYNEQFF.

The chain recombines TRBV6-2 or TRBV6-3 with TRBJ2-2; 12 bases fit TRBD2. The ends lost 7 bases at V and 4 bases at J; junction bases unmatched: 13. Germline values: CDR1 MNHEY, CDR2 SVGEGT. The CDR3 length is 18 residues. For the CDR3, the DNA is TGTGCCAGCACCACTCGGGTCCGACTAGCGGGGGCCACCGGGGAGCTGTTTTTT. Its translation: CASTTRVRLAGATGELFF.

The rearrangement uses TRBV7-8 and TRBJ1-1; D is uncertain. Trimming stripped 0 bases from V and 1 base from J, with 12 bases between. Germline assignment: CDR1 SGHVS and CDR2 FQNEAQ. This CDR3 comprises 16 residues. This CDR3 reads CASSLAQNPANTEAFF. The CDR3 coding sequence is TGTGCCAGCAGCTTAGCCCAGAACCCGGCGAACACTGAAGCTTTCTTT.

The chain employs TRBV19 and TRBJ1-2; 8 bases agree with TRBD1. Germline V lookup: CDR1 LNHDA, CDR2 SQIVND (reference sequence). Germline trimming cut 5 bases from V and 6 bases from J; bases unmatched to any gene: 5. This CDR3 comprises 13 residues. In nucleotides, the CDR3 is TGTGCCAGTAGTTGGACAGGGACTGATGGCTACACCTTC. It specifies CASSWTGTDGYTF.

A note on this clonotype: This may arise from a read error, as a much more abundant clone is one base away. The V and J genes are TRBV28 and TRBJ2-7; possibly TRBD1 or TRBD2 for D (5 bases each). The length of the CDR3 is 14 residues. Trimming took 8 bases from V and 2 from J, leaving 16 bases between them. Germline assignment: CDR1 MDHEN and CDR2 SYDVKM. CDR3 loop: CASGGPQPPYEQYF. The DNA of the CDR3 is TGTGCCAGCGGGGGACCGCAACCGCCCTACGAGCAGTACTTC.